The 9 T cell receptor beta chains in this list originate from one sample, sequenced in a study of CD8+ T cells in alopecia areata. Treatment in this sample: oral pan-JAK inhibitor, 5-10 mg twice daily. As the sequencing template, cDNA was produced by extracting RNA and reverse transcribing it. Only in-frame clones appear in the TCRdb table, and some are missing; sequencing was by immunoSEQ multiplex PCR. The sample consists of 150,000 to 200,000 clones, more than 55% of them appearing once. Sequenced here: CD4+ T cells sorted from blood, sampled around week 50, from a patient treated with tofacitinib. These receptors came from a human donor with alopecia areata.

This clone was seen a handful of times. The genes are TRBV29-1 and TRBJ2-2; 7 bases line up with TRBD2. The CDR3 totals 12 residues. Trimming removed 4 bases from V and 4 bases from J; junction bases left unmatched: 0. Germline V gene sequence: CDR1 SQVTM, CDR2 ANQGSEA. Written as DNA, the CDR3 is TGCAGCGTTGGACTAGCCACCGGGGAGCTGTTTTTT. It yields the protein CSVGLATGELFF.

A note on this clone: Other DNA sequences in the same sample also yield this CDR3. The chain combines TRBV29-1 with TRBJ1-1; the D is unclear. V was pared by 4 bases and J by 3 bases, with 6 bases between. The germline gives CDR1 SQVTM, CDR2 ANQGSEA. This CDR3 contains 11 residues. The CDR3 sequence: CSVGWDTEAFF. CDR3 nucleotides: TGCAGCGTTGGGTGGGACACTGAAGCTTTCTTT.

This sequence joins TRBV6-5 and TRBJ1-2; D is unresolved. The CDR3 spans 13 residues. The germline V gene has CDR1 MNHEY and CDR2 SVGAGI. V lost 8 bases and J lost 11, with 21 bases in between. CDR3 coding DNA: TGTGCCAGCCAGATACACCGGGAAGCCCGGTACACCTTC. Translation gives CASQIHREARYTF.

The chain joins TRBV9 to TRBJ2-1, with 12 bases fitting TRBD2. The trim removed 0 bases at V and 4 bases at J, leaving 8 bases unmatched. Germline assignment: CDR1 SGDLS and CDR2 YYNGEE. This CDR3 region has 18 residues. The CDR3 region has the DNA TGTGCCAGCAGCGTAGTCCCCAGGCTAGCGGGGGGGTACAATGAGCAGTTCTTC. This sequence encodes CASSVVPRLAGGYNEQFF.

V and J are TRBV9 and TRBJ1-6; 10 nucleotides agree with TRBD1. V gave up 0 bases and J gave up 7 bases; unmatched junction bases: 1. Germline V CDR1 and CDR2: SGDLS, YYNGEE. CDR3 length: 15 amino acids. The DNA of the CDR3 is TGTGCCAGCAGCGTAGGGGGACAGGGGAATTCACCCCTCCACTTT. Its translation is CASSVGGQGNSPLHF.

This clone was counted only a few times. The V call is TRBV5-4, the J call TRBJ2-1; TRBD2 is a possible D gene (5 bases). The CDR3 length is 14 residues. Trimming removed 4 bases from V and 5 bases from J, with 13 bases in between. Germline V lookup: CDR1 SGHNT, CDR2 YYREEE (reference sequence). The CDR3 loop reads CASSDERADNEQFF. CDR3 DNA: TGTGCCAGCAGCGACGAGAGGGCAGACAATGAGCAGTTCTTC.

The rearrangement links TRBV14 to TRBJ2-3; TRBD2 might be the D (6 bases). The CDR3 length is 13 residues. Germline assignment: CDR1 SGHDN and CDR2 FVKESK. The V end lost 0 bases, the J end lost 7 bases, and 8 bases lay between the germline ends. CDR3 sequence (DNA): TGTGCCAGCAGCCAAGAACTAGCATATACGCAGTATTTT. Residues: CASSQELAYTQYF.

The chain joins TRBV9 to TRBJ1-6; D gene ambiguous. Trimming took off 4 bases at V and 7 bases at J, with 12 bases between the two ends. The CDR3 runs 14 residues. Germline lookup yields CDR1 SGDLS and CDR2 YYNGEE. CDR3 bases: TGTGCCAGCAGCCAAGACGGAGGAAATTCACCCCTCCACTTT. Translation gives CASSQDGGNSPLHF.

The gene calls are TRBV7-2 and TRBJ2-3; no reliable D call. V was trimmed by 1 base and J by 2 bases, leaving 10 bases between them. Germline values: CDR1 SGHTA, CDR2 FQGNSA. The CDR3 extends over 15 amino acids. The CDR3 sequence: CASSLEGGFTDTQYF. CDR3 coding DNA: TGTGCCAGCAGCTTAGAAGGCGGATTCACAGATACGCAGTATTTT.